These 21 T cell receptor beta chains came from one sample sequenced in a study of OX40 agonist ivuxolimab in advanced cancers. The assay was immunoSEQ multiplex PCR, and TCRdb's table has in-frame clones only and misses some. Of 45,000 or so clones listed, roughly 82% were seen once; the top ten hold 2% to 3%. Source: CD4+ or CD8+ T cells sorted from blood, taken in a trial of the OX40 agonist ivuxolimab. These receptors came from an adult with an advanced solid tumor such as melanoma, head and neck, liver or kidney cancer.

The rearrangement links TRBV6-5 to TRBJ1-2, with D maybe TRBD1 (6 bases). Per germline, CDR1 MNHEY and CDR2 SVGAGI. The CDR3 consists of 14 residues. Trimming cost V 1 base and J 6 bases, with 12 bases left between them. CDR3 protein: CASSYWTVGNGYTF. CDR3 sequence (DNA): TGTGCCAGCAGTTACTGGACAGTGGGGAATGGCTACACCTTC.

This clone appeared a single time. The chain carries TRBV4-2 and TRBJ1-6, with D uncertain. Germline V lookup: CDR1 LGHNA, CDR2 YNFKEQ. Trimming removed 4 bases at V and 7 bases at J, with 11 bases between. This CDR3 comprises 14 residues. The CDR3 nucleotides read TGTGCCAGCAGCCCCGGACGGGAGAATTCACCCCTCCACTTT. Amino acid sequence: CASSPGRENSPLHF.

This clone appeared a few times. The chain carries TRBV7-6 and TRBJ2-5, with TRBD2 identical over 9 bases. The V and J ends lost 3 bases and 2 bases, in that order; junction bases with no gene match: 7. The CDR3 has 16 residues. CDR1 is SGHVS, CDR2 FNYEAQ, per germline. The CDR3, as DNA: TGTGCCAGCAGCTTCCAGACTAGCGGAAAACAAGAGACCCAGTACTTC. Its protein product is CASSFQTSGKQETQYF.

The chain couples TRBV12-5 to TRBJ2-1; 11 bases are a match to TRBD1. The CDR3 runs to 15 residues. The V gene's germline CDR1 is LGHNT and CDR2 FRNRAP. The junction had 6 bases not matched to a gene; V was cut back by 5 bases and J by 6 bases. The CDR3 DNA sequence: TGTGCTAGTGGTCTGTGGACAGGGGGCCCCAATGAGCAGTTCTTC. Translation: CASGLWTGGPNEQFF.

This chain links TRBV9 with TRBJ2-1; tentative D call: TRBD2 (5 bases). The germline V gene encodes CDR1 SGDLS and CDR2 YYNGEE. The CDR3 is 13 residues long. The V end lost 0 bases, the J end lost 10 bases, and 11 bases lay between the germline ends. The CDR3 region has the DNA TGTGCCAGCAGCGTAGATACGGGAAACGAGCAGTTCTTC. It translates to CASSVDTGNEQFF. The full variable domain, in which reference TRBV9 and TRBJ2-1 provide the parts outside the CDR3, is DSGVTQTPKHLITATGQRVTLRCSPRSGDLSVYWYQQSLDQGLQFLIQYYNGEERAKGNILERFSAQQFPDLHSELNLSSLELGDSALYFCASSVDTGNEQFFGPGTRLTVL.

V gene TRBV5-1 combines with J gene TRBJ1-1, with TRBD1 matching 9 bases. The J segment lost 10 bases and the V segment lost 3 bases, leaving 10 bases of the junction unmatched. The V gene's germline CDR1 is SGHRS and CDR2 YFSETQ. This CDR3 spans 14 amino acids. The CDR3 sequence is CASSSFGQGILAFF. CDR3 in DNA: TGCGCCAGCAGCTCCTTCGGACAGGGGATTCTAGCTTTCTTT.

The chain recombines TRBV7-2 with TRBJ2-5; D possibly corresponds to TRBD2 (5 bases). Per germline, CDR1 SGHTA and CDR2 FQGNSA. V was pared by 0 bases and J by 2 bases, with 10 bases between. The CDR3 is 15 amino acids. CDR3 protein: CASSLARAEQETQYF. CDR3 nucleotides: TGTGCCAGCAGCTTAGCTCGAGCGGAGCAAGAGACCCAGTACTTC.

The V and J genes are TRBV7-8 and TRBJ2-3; TRBD1 agrees at 9 bases. Germline V lookup: CDR1 SGHVS, CDR2 FQNEAQ. With V trimmed by 5 bases and J by 4 bases, 4 bases remained unmatched. The CDR3 contains 14 residues. The CDR3 nucleotides are TGTGCCAGCAGCCAGGGACAGGGTGCAGATACGCAGTATTTT. Residues: CASSQGQGADTQYF.

The V gene is TRBV4-1, the J gene TRBJ2-1; 7 nucleotides match TRBD2. Unmatched junction bases numbered 22, after V lost 1 base and J lost 7 bases. The germline V gene encodes CDR1 MGHRA and CDR2 YSYEKL. CDR3 length equals 20 residues. CDR3 DNA: TGCGCCAGCAGCCAAGCGCTTCGGGGCGGGAGTAGGTTCTTAGGGAATGAGCAGTTCTTC. It translates to CASSQALRGGSRFLGNEQFF.

The chain combines TRBV4-1 with TRBJ2-7, with 9 bases identical to TRBD1. CDR1 and CDR2 from the germline V gene are MGHRA and YSYEKL. Unmatched junction bases numbered 12, after V lost 0 bases and J lost 6 bases. The CDR3 covers 17 residues. The CDR3 reads CASSQEIGGTGLSEQYF. In DNA form, the CDR3 reads TGCGCCAGCAGCCAAGAAATCGGGGGGACAGGGCTTTCCGAGCAGTACTTC.

V is TRBV7-9 and J is TRBJ1-1, with D possibly being TRBD1 (5 bases). Trimming took 4 bases from V and 11 from J, leaving 11 bases between them. The CDR3 sequence is 11 residues long. Germline CDR1 is SEHNR and CDR2 is FQNEAQ (reference sequence). CDR3 nucleotides: TGTGCCAGCAGCTCCCAGGGTTGGGCTTTCTTT. Its translation is CASSSQGWAFF.

The rearrangement joins TRBV19 to TRBJ2-7, with D maybe TRBD2 (7 bases). Germline values: CDR1 LNHDA, CDR2 SQIVND (reference sequence). CDR3 length: 15 residues. V was pared by 3 bases and J by 5 bases, with 17 bases between. CDR3 nucleotide sequence: TGTGCCAGTAGTATTGTAACAGGGACTATGAACGAGCAGTACTTC. Protein product: CASSIVTGTMNEQYF.

The rearrangement uses TRBV11-1 and TRBJ1-4; possible D gene TRBD1, 5 bases. The germline gives CDR1 SGHAT, CDR2 FQDESV (reference sequence). The CDR3 sequence is 17 residues long. V lost 5 bases, J lost 5 bases, and 21 bases lay in between. The DNA for the CDR3 is TGTGCCAGCAGCCATACCAGGACGGGGCGCGGAAATGAAAAACTGTTTTTT. As protein: CASSHTRTGRGNEKLFF.

This chain connects TRBV29-1 to TRBJ1-1, with D possibly matching TRBD1 (5 bases). The V gene lost 6 bases and the J gene lost 1 base, with 12 bases spanning the gap. The CDR3 is 13 residues long. Germline V gene lookup returns CDR1 SQVTM and CDR2 ANQGSEA. CDR3 sequence: CSVEGLRNTEAFF. The CDR3, as DNA: TGCAGCGTCGAGGGACTCCGGAACACTGAAGCTTTCTTT.

V is TRBV7-3 and J is TRBJ1-3; 8 positions agree with TRBD1. This CDR3 comprises 14 residues. The V and J ends lost 3 bases and 2 bases, in that order; junction bases with no gene match: 0. The V gene's germline CDR1 is SGHTA and CDR2 FQGTGA. CDR3 region: CASSLTGAGNTIYF. The DNA of the CDR3 is TGTGCCAGCAGCTTGACAGGGGCTGGAAACACCATATATTTT. The full variable domain, its missing parts supplied by reference TRBV7-3 and TRBJ1-3, is GAGVSQTPSNKVTEKGKYVELRCDPISGHTALYWYRQSLGQGPEFLIYFQGTGAADDSGLPNDRFFAVRPEGSVSTLKIQRTERGDSAVYLCASSLTGAGNTIYFGEGSWLTVV.

In DNA form, the CDR3 reads TGTGCCAGCAGCTTAGCTTCAGGGGTCATATATGGCTACACCTTC. This encodes CASSLASGVIYGYTF. The V and J genes are TRBV7-9 and TRBJ1-2, with a tentative D call TRBD1 (6 bases). Germline V lookup: CDR1 SEHNR, CDR2 FQNEAQ (reference sequence). The length of the CDR3 is 15 residues. The V end lost 0 bases, the J end lost 5 bases, and 13 bases lay between the germline ends.

The chain is built from TRBV7-2 and TRBJ1-5, with TRBD1 matching over 7 bases. The CDR3 covers 13 residues. Trimming at V came to 5 bases and at J to 4 bases, leaving 2 bases not matched to a gene. CDR1 and CDR2 (germline): SGHTA, FQGNSA. The CDR3 reads CASSQQGNQPQHF. The CDR3 DNA reads as TGTGCCAGCAGCCAACAGGGGAATCAGCCCCAGCATTTT.

This clone was seen a few times. The rearrangement joins TRBV12-5 to TRBJ2-7, with TRBD2 as a possible D gene (5 bases). Germline values: CDR1 LGHNT, CDR2 FRNRAP. CDR3 length equals 12 residues. Trimming left V 3 bases short and J 6 bases short, with 9 bases between. The CDR3 coding sequence is TGTGCTAGTGGTTTTCCCCGGGGCGAGCAGTACTTC. As protein: CASGFPRGEQYF.

This clone has just a few counts. V gene TRBV5-4 combines with J gene TRBJ2-3, with D possibly matching TRBD2 (6 bases). From germline, CDR1 is SGHNT and CDR2 YYREEE (reference sequence). This CDR3 is 15 amino acids long. Trimming left V 4 bases short and J 3 bases short, with 15 bases between. CDR3 sequence: CASSPRGSETDTQYF. The DNA for the CDR3 is TGTGCCAGCAGCCCTCGGGGGAGTGAAACAGATACGCAGTATTTT.

The V call is TRBV27, the J call TRBJ2-7, with 9 bases fitting TRBD1. In germline, CDR1 is MNHEY, CDR2 SMNVEV (reference sequence). Trimming at V came to 6 bases and at J to 1 base, leaving 4 bases not matched to a gene. The CDR3 has 14 residues. The CDR3 loop is CASRSGTGSYEQYF. The CDR3 DNA follows: TGTGCCAGCAGGTCCGGGACAGGGTCCTACGAGCAGTACTTC.

The chain carries TRBV5-6 and TRBJ1-2; 9 positions agree with TRBD1. V shed 0 bases and J 4 bases; nucleotides not matched to a gene: 7. Germline lookup yields CDR1 SGHDT and CDR2 YYEEEE. The CDR3 is made up of 16 amino acids. Here the CDR3 DNA reads TGTGCCAGCAGCTTGGACAGGGGGCTAATTACCTATGGCTACACCTTC. This gives the protein CASSLDRGLITYGYTF.